The source of this T cell receptor beta chain is a study of T cell clones after liver transplantation. The CDR3 contains 14 residues. The junction had 6 bases not matched to a gene; V was cut back by 2 bases and J by 4 bases. CDR1 is GTSNPN and CDR2 is SVGIG in the germline V gene (reference sequence). Sequencing used immunoSEQ multiplex PCR; TCRdb keeps in-frame clones, though not all of them. The sample has some 59,000 clones, 71% seen once; the top ten hold 15%. The receptor comes from a human donor who received a liver transplant. The V and J genes are TRBV30 and TRBJ1-1; 8 bases are a match to TRBD1. Source: CD4+ T cells from blood, taken before liver transplant. CDR3 sequence reads: CAWSHITGGTEAFF. CDR3 bases: TGTGCCTGGAGTCACATTACAGGGGGCACTGAAGCTTTCTTT.